This TCR beta chain was sequenced for a study of blood T cell repertoires in COVID-19. This CDR3 contains 15 residues. Looked up from germline, CDR1 is MGHRA and CDR2 is YSYEKL. With 3 bases clipped from V and 4 bases from J, the junction kept 4 bases outside the gene matches. Using immunoSEQ multiplex PCR, the repertoire was profiled, and TCRdb retains in-frame clones only, with some absent. This sample has around 320,000 clones, with about 91% found just once. Sequenced material: peripheral blood. This clonotype was obtained from a woman aged 25 to 39 who had recovered from COVID-19. The V and J genes are TRBV4-1 and TRBJ2-3; 10 nucleotides agree with TRBD2. The CDR3 reads CASSQLGLAPDTQYF. In DNA, the CDR3 is TGCGCCAGCAGCCAGTTGGGACTAGCGCCAGATACGCAGTATTTT.